Following are 10 T cell receptor beta chains from one sample sequenced in a study of T-cell reconstitution after alpha-beta-depleted transplantation in children. During its preparation, the TCRbeta library received unique molecular identifiers. TCRdb passed the PCR reads through MiXCR, listing each CDR3 protein once. Of around 360,000 distinct CDR3 sequences listed, about a tenth are singletons. This specimen consisted of PBMCs from the stem cell graft donor, obtained from the stem cell graft. The receptors here all came from a human donor who donated a stem cell graft to a child with acute lymphoblastic leukemia.

The V and J genes are TRBV4-3 and TRBJ2-1, with 16 positions matching TRBD2. This CDR3 has 16 residues. Germline CDR1 and CDR2: LGHNA and YSLEER. V was pared by 4 bases and J by 9 bases, with 6 bases of the junction left unmatched. The CDR3 here is CASSLGTSGRAREQFF. The CDR3 DNA is TGCGCCAGCAGCCTCGGGACTAGCGGGAGGGCCCGTGAGCAGTTCTTC.

This clonotype was observed many times. V is TRBV5-1 and J is TRBJ1-5; D possibly corresponds to TRBD1 (5 bases). The germline CDR1 and CDR2 sequences are SGHRS and YFSETQ. Deletions cut 0 bases from V and 5 bases from J, with 9 bases between. The CDR3 consists of 14 residues. This CDR3 reads CASSLGGGDQPQHF. CDR3 nucleotide sequence: TGCGCCAGCAGCTTGGGGGGCGGAGATCAGCCCCAGCATTTT.

This clonotype occurred many times. The rearrangement joins TRBV7-9 to TRBJ1-2; D is ambiguous. This CDR3 comprises 17 residues. Deletions cut 4 bases from V and 0 bases from J, with 18 bases between. Germline V gene lookup returns CDR1 SEHNR and CDR2 FQNEAQ (reference sequence). This chain's CDR3 is CASSYTPWRQTNYGYTF. Written as DNA, the CDR3 is TGTGCCAGCAGCTATACTCCGTGGAGACAAACTAACTATGGCTACACCTTC.

This clonotype was observed a handful of times. This chain connects TRBV12-3 or TRBV12-4 to TRBJ1-5; 9 bases match TRBD1. V lost 6 bases and J lost 6; bases outside the gene matches: 9. There are 15 residues in the CDR3. CDR3 nucleotides: TGTGCCAGCAGCCCCTACAGGGGGCTTGGTCAGCCCCAGCATTTT. Translating gives CASSPYRGLGQPQHF.

This sequence joins TRBV5-1 and TRBJ2-3; D may be TRBD1 (5 bases). Germline values: CDR1 SGHRS, CDR2 YFSETQ. V was clipped by 4 bases and J by 2 bases, with 14 bases between them. The CDR3 consists of 15 residues. The CDR3 loop reads CASSSDSKYTDTQYF. CDR3 in DNA: TGCGCCAGCAGCAGCGACAGCAAGTACACAGATACGCAGTATTTT.

The V call is TRBV7-6, the J call TRBJ2-5; 7 positions agree with TRBD1. Germline assignment: CDR1 SGHVS and CDR2 FNYEAQ. V shed 6 bases and J 3 bases; nucleotides not matched to a gene: 10. This CDR3 comprises 15 residues. The CDR3 sequence is CASRDLLGGEETQYF. The CDR3 nucleotides read TGTGCCAGCAGAGACTTATTAGGGGGCGAAGAGACCCAGTACTTC. Complete variable domain (other parts from reference TRBV7-6 and TRBJ2-5): GAGVSQSPRYKVTKRGQDVALRCDPISGHVSLYWYRQALGQGPEFLTYFNYEAQQDKSGLPNDRFSAERPEGSISTLTIQRTEQRDSAMYRCASRDLLGGEETQYFGPGTRLLVL.

V usage is TRBV6-5 and J usage is TRBJ2-2, with D perhaps being TRBD1 or TRBD2 (7 bases each). This CDR3 region has 15 residues. Per germline, CDR1 MNHEY and CDR2 SVGAGI. Trimming took off 3 bases at V and 8 bases at J, with 16 bases between the two ends. The CDR3 here is CASSYPGGGGGELFF. In nucleotides, the CDR3 is TGTGCCAGCAGTTATCCAGGGGGGGGAGGAGGGGAGCTGTTTTTT.

This clonotype was counted between two and nine times. This chain uses TRBV20-1 with TRBJ2-1, with D possibly being TRBD1 (6 bases). V was pared by 3 bases and J by 4 bases, with 10 bases between. This CDR3 has 13 residues. CDR1 is DFQATT and CDR2 is SNEGSKA in the germline V gene (reference sequence). For the CDR3, the DNA is TGCAGTGCTAGTAGGGACACTTACAATGAGCAGTTCTTC. As protein: CSASRDTYNEQFF.

This rearrangement joins TRBV6-5 to TRBJ2-7; the D is unclear. This CDR3 region has 16 residues. Trimming left V 4 bases short and J 6 bases short, with 22 bases between. Germline V gives CDR1 MNHEY, CDR2 SVGAGI. The CDR3 DNA reads TGTGCCAGCAGTTTGGGTTCCTTGTCGGGTATCGCCGAGCAGTACTTC. Amino acid sequence: CASSLGSLSGIAEQYF.

The chain recombines TRBV4-2 with TRBJ2-5; 9 bases fit TRBD2. Germline assignment: CDR1 LGHNA and CDR2 YNFKEQ. This CDR3 is 16 amino acids long. Unmatched junction bases numbered 8, after V lost 1 base and J lost 5 bases. The CDR3 DNA sequence: TGTGCCAGCAGCCAAGCGCTAGCGGGGTCGCTTGAGACCCAGTACTTC. This encodes CASSQALAGSLETQYF.